These 20 T cell receptor beta chains were all obtained from the same sample, sequenced in a study of T cells in localized non-small cell lung cancer. TCRdb keeps only in-frame clones here, not all; method: immunoSEQ multiplex PCR. Counted here are about 40,000 clones, around 87% occurring once; the ten biggest clones make up 3.5%. The sequencing here drew on peripheral blood, taken before any cancer treatment. All receptors derive from a man between 18 and 49 years old with stage I lung adenocarcinoma.

The chain couples TRBV5-4 to TRBJ2-7; D uncertain. CDR1 and CDR2 from the germline V gene are SGHNT and YYREEE (reference sequence). V was clipped by 0 bases and J by 1 base, with 5 bases between them. CDR3 length equals 13 residues. CDR3: CASSLAGSYEQYF. The CDR3 nucleotides read TGTGCCAGCAGCTTGGCCGGATCCTACGAGCAGTACTTC.

This clone was counted between two and nine times. This rearrangement joins TRBV7-6 to TRBJ1-3, with D possibly being TRBD1 (6 bases). Germline V lookup: CDR1 SGHVS, CDR2 FNYEAQ. Deletions cut 4 bases from V and 0 bases from J, with 16 bases between. The CDR3 length is 17 residues. The CDR3 DNA follows: TGTGCCAGCAGCTATTCGACAGGACACCACTCTGGAAACACCATATATTTT. Protein product: CASSYSTGHHSGNTIYF.

The chain is built from TRBV4-3 and TRBJ2-7; no definite D call. This CDR3 has 13 amino acids. Germline-derived CDR1 and CDR2 are LGHNA and YSLEER. The V and J ends lost 1 base and 6 bases respectively, with 10 bases between them. The CDR3 region has the DNA TGCGCCAGCAGCCAAGTTTTACAGATCGAGCAGTACTTC. This codes for CASSQVLQIEQYF.

V and J are TRBV19 and TRBJ2-6; D perhaps matches TRBD2 (5 bases). This CDR3 comprises 14 residues. Deletions cut 7 bases from V and 2 bases from J, with 9 bases between. Germline CDR1 and CDR2: LNHDA and SQIVND (reference sequence). Written as DNA, the CDR3 is TGTGCCAGTACCAGAGGGACTGGGGCCAACGTCCTGACTTTC. It is translated as CASTRGTGANVLTF. Full variable domain (remainder filled in from reference TRBV19 and TRBJ2-6): DGGITQSPKYLFRKEGQNVTLSCEQNLNHDAMYWYRQDPGQGLRLIYYSQIVNDFQKGDIAEGYSVSREKKESFPLTVTSAQKNPTAFYLCASTRGTGANVLTFGAGSRLTVL.

The V call is TRBV19, the J call TRBJ1-5, with TRBD1 identical over 7 bases. This CDR3 comprises 13 residues. J gave up 4 bases and V 4 bases, and 1 base lay outside the gene matches. CDR1 LNHDA and CDR2 SQIVND come from the germline V gene (reference sequence). The CDR3 is CASSRQGNQPQHF. The CDR3, as DNA: TGTGCCAGTAGTAGACAGGGTAATCAGCCCCAGCATTTT.

The chain combines TRBV4-1 with TRBJ1-1; TRBD1 is a possible D gene (5 bases). V was clipped by 2 bases and J by 8 bases, with 15 bases between them. Germline V gene lookup returns CDR1 MGHRA and CDR2 YSYEKL. CDR3 size: 14 residues. CDR3 loop: CASSQLRGFGEAFF. The CDR3 nucleotides are TGCGCCAGCAGCCAACTTCGGGGGTTCGGGGAAGCTTTCTTT.

The gene calls are TRBV4-2 and TRBJ2-7; TRBD2 might be the D (5 bases). Trimming pared 1 base from V and 1 base from J, leaving 11 bases between. This CDR3 has 15 amino acids. In germline, CDR1 is LGHNA, CDR2 YNFKEQ. CDR3 residues: CASSQATSNSYEQYF. The CDR3, as DNA: TGTGCCAGCAGCCAAGCAACTAGTAATTCCTACGAGCAGTACTTC.

CDR3 DNA: TGTGCCAGCAGCCCAACTAGCGGGCCCAACTATGGCTACACCTTC. It is translated as CASSPTSGPNYGYTF. This chain connects TRBV7-8 to TRBJ1-2; D gene ambiguous. The CDR3 is 15 residues long. Germline-derived CDR1 and CDR2 are SGHVS and FQNEAQ. V lost 5 bases and J 2 bases, leaving 15 bases between the germline ends.

The rearrangement uses TRBV30 and TRBJ1-1, with 9 bases fitting TRBD1. The CDR3 spans 16 residues. Germline CDR1 GTSNPN, CDR2 SVGIG (reference sequence). V gave up 2 bases and J gave up 4 bases; unmatched junction bases: 11. The CDR3 reads CAWSPKAGTGTTEAFF. CDR3 nucleotides: TGTGCCTGGAGTCCAAAGGCCGGGACAGGGACCACTGAAGCTTTCTTT.

The chain is built from TRBV6-1 and TRBJ1-6; perhaps TRBD1 as D (5 bases). CDR1 and CDR2 (germline): MNHNS, SASEGT. The length of the CDR3 is 15 residues. Trimming stripped 5 bases from V and 8 bases from J, with 16 bases between. CDR3 bases: TGTGCCAGCAGTTTACGTGGGGGTAGGCATTCACCCCTCCACTTT. Its protein product is CASSLRGGRHSPLHF.

This clone was seen only a few times. This chain uses TRBV7-9 with TRBJ1-1; D gene unclear. Trimming shortened V by 1 base and J by 4 bases, and 7 bases separated the two germline ends. The CDR3 covers 13 residues. Germline V gene lookup returns CDR1 SEHNR and CDR2 FQNEAQ (reference sequence). CDR3 nucleotide sequence: TGTGCCAGCAGCTTAGGGGTTAGCACTGAAGCTTTCTTT. It is translated as CASSLGVSTEAFF.

The chain employs TRBV7-2 and TRBJ1-5; no firm D call. Trimming removed 4 bases from V and 5 bases from J, with 9 bases in between. The CDR3 extends over 13 amino acids. Germline-derived CDR1 and CDR2 are SGHTA and FQGNSA. CDR3 nucleotide sequence: TGTGCCAGCAGCTACAGTAGGGATCAGCCCCAGCATTTT. Translated, it gives CASSYSRDQPQHF.

This chain links TRBV5-1 with TRBJ2-3, with D hard to call. The V end lost 0 bases, the J end lost 4 bases, and 6 bases lay between the germline ends. Germline V gives CDR1 SGHRS, CDR2 YFSETQ. The CDR3 spans 13 residues. The CDR3 loop is CASSLVSPDTQYF. CDR3 DNA: TGCGCCAGCAGCTTGGTGTCCCCAGATACGCAGTATTTT.

This clone has only one observation. V and J are TRBV18 and TRBJ2-4; D is undetermined. Germline V lookup: CDR1 KGHSH, CDR2 LQKENI. Trimming took off 6 bases at V and 8 bases at J, with 8 bases between the two ends. This CDR3 contains 11 residues. The CDR3 nucleotides read TGTGCCAGCTCCGTCGGAGACATTCAGTACTTC. Protein: CASSVGDIQYF. The full variable domain, in which reference TRBV18 and TRBJ2-4 provide the parts outside the CDR3, is NAGVMQNPRHLVRRRGQEARLRCSPMKGHSHVYWYRQLPEEGLKFMVYLQKENIIDESGMPKERFSAEFPKEGPSILRIQQVVRGDSAAYFCASSVGDIQYFGAGTRLSVL.

The chain has TRBV19 and TRBJ2-2; D is unclear. The germline V gene encodes CDR1 LNHDA and CDR2 SQIVND (reference sequence). V was trimmed by 7 bases and J by 6 bases, leaving 12 bases between them. The CDR3 is made up of 13 amino acids. The CDR3 coding sequence is TGTGCCAGTACCCCTGAGGCATCCGGGGAGCTGTTTTTT. Its protein product is CASTPEASGELFF.

V usage is TRBV30 and J usage is TRBJ2-1; D possibly corresponds to TRBD2 (5 bases). Germline CDR1 reads GTSNPN; CDR2 reads SVGIG (reference sequence). Trimming took off 0 bases at V and 6 bases at J, with 9 bases between the two ends. The CDR3 has 13 amino acids. CDR3 nucleotide sequence: TGTGCCTGGAGTGTACTGGACTCCAATGAGCAGTTCTTC. Protein: CAWSVLDSNEQFF. The full variable domain, rest sourced from reference TRBV30 and TRBJ2-1, is SQTIHQWPATLVQPVGSPLSLECTVEGTSNPNLYWYRQAAGRGLQLLFYSVGIGQISSEVPQNLSASRPQDRQFILSSKKLLLSDSGFYLCAWSVLDSNEQFFGPGTRLTVL.

By share, this clone counts as medium-sized. V is TRBV7-9 and J is TRBJ2-1, with 7 bases identical to TRBD1. This CDR3 has 17 residues. V shed 4 bases, J shed 6 bases, and the junction held 15 bases outside the gene matches. In germline, CDR1 is SEHNR, CDR2 FQNEAQ (reference sequence). The CDR3 reads CASSSRQGIGPSNEQFF. CDR3 bases: TGTGCCAGCAGCTCCCGACAGGGAATTGGTCCTAGCAATGAGCAGTTCTTC.

CDR3 sequence: CSVPGQGGSANYGYTF. CDR3 coding DNA: TGCAGCGTCCCCGGACAGGGTGGTTCCGCTAACTATGGCTACACCTTC. The chain links TRBV29-1 to TRBJ1-2; 8 nucleotides agree with TRBD1. The germline V gene encodes CDR1 SQVTM and CDR2 ANQGSEA. V was clipped by 6 bases and J by 0 bases; unmatched bases: 12. The CDR3 has 16 residues.

This chain connects TRBV7-2 to TRBJ1-1; D is undetermined. The CDR3 totals 12 residues. Trimming cost V 1 base and J 7 bases, with 7 bases left between them. Per germline, CDR1 SGHTA and CDR2 FQGNSA. The CDR3 DNA sequence: TGTGCCAGCAGCTTAGGATTCGGTGAAGCTTTCTTT. Its translation: CASSLGFGEAFF.

This clone has just a few counts. Additional DNA sequences in this sample encode the identical CDR3. The V gene is TRBV9, the J gene TRBJ1-1; D is perhaps TRBD1 (5 bases). Trimming took off 0 bases at V and 5 bases at J, with 11 bases between the two ends. Germline lookup yields CDR1 SGDLS and CDR2 YYNGEE. CDR3 length equals 14 residues. The CDR3, as DNA: TGTGCCAGCAGCGTAGAAGGGGTGGGGACTGAAGCTTTCTTT. It is translated as CASSVEGVGTEAFF.